The text below deals with one TCR beta chain. The antigen it recognizes is unknown. No much larger clone exists at a distance of one base, and base qualities are not known. This entry is derived from a study of blood T cell repertoires in COVID-19 (dated by TCRdb to 2020 to 2022). A note on the overall study: Samples covering the acute and convalescent phases of COVID-19 were provided by collaborators in the United States, Italy and Spain. Nearly every sample came with metadata listing a de-identified subject ID, COVID-19 status, age in years and sex. The repertoires were released in a freely available public database meant as a resource for research on the immune response to SARS-CoV-2. Samples were obtained from the ongoing ImmuneRACE study (first 160 participants) and from 1,254 subjects provided by 6 global collaborators. The prospective study material was composed of cDNA or gDNA derived from T cells, B-cell-depleted T cells, or PBMCs. Subjects who had been exposed to COVID-19, were actively infected with it, or had recovered from it provided the deeply sampled blood TCRbeta repertoires that made up the dataset. HLA class I and class II types, where available, came from metadata supplied by the sample provider rather than from assay-based typing. Broad study findings and their caveats: How much clinical and demographic metadata was included differed by source and by participant, and the metadata was provided uncurated.

TCRbeta CDR3 regions were amplified from genomic DNA by means of the immunoSEQ Assay, a bias-controlled multiplex PCR. Concerning the study's data processing: Within the assay, amplification of reference gene primers was used to estimate how many nucleated cells each sample contained. Sequence reads were collapsed and filtered to measure the absolute abundance of every unique TCRbeta CDR3 rearrangement. For each sample, productive Simpson clonality was calculated as the square root of Simpson's diversity index over productive rearrangements. The source is immuneACCESS, and TCRdb retained only in-frame sequences with V and J called. Part of the clones is not carried over; for the studies checked, unresolved V genes explain less than half of this, and the remainder is unexplained. The DNA was the basis for D and trimming; V, J and clone size are from that table. The sample records some 400,000 clones, roughly nine tenths of which are singletons. The ten most abundant clones make up around 1.7% of the sample.

In the prospective study, participants were about 18 to 89 years old, resided in 20 to 30 geographic areas of the United States, and were enrolled through a virtual design. Cohort assignment in the prospective study relied on participant-reported clinical history from a screening survey and a study questionnaire. ImmuneRACE Cohort 3 recovered participants were defined by two consecutive negative NP/OP PCR tests, healthcare professional clearance, or symptom resolution. In the prospective study, whole blood, serum and a nasopharyngeal or oropharyngeal swab were collected from each participant by mobile phlebotomists. Over a roughly two-month period, participants in the prospective study had the option of providing additional blood draws and questionnaires. Before DNA extraction, prospective study blood samples were shipped either frozen or at room temperature. The TCR was taken from a woman aged 30 to 39 who had recovered from COVID-19. The sample consisted of PBMCs or T cells enriched from blood (not recorded which).

The bases are TGTGCCAGTAGTATGGCAGGGGCCCTGAACACTGAAGCTTTCTTT. It is translated as CASSMAGALNTEAFF. The rearranged chain carries TRBV19 and TRBJ1-1; the D region possibly corresponds to TRBD1 (6 bases align). The germline V gene (reference sequence) gives CDR1 as LNHDA and CDR2 as SQIVND. V and J are truncated by 3 bases and 0 bases respectively, leaving an intervening sequence of 11 bases. Taken from cysteine to phenylalanine, the CDR3 has 15 residues. Only the CDR3 portion is preserved as DNA: 45 bases, with reading frame beginning at the first base. Reference TRBV19 and TRBJ1-1 proteins supply the regions before and after the CDR3; the full variable domain is: DGGITQSPKYLFRKEGQNVTLSCEQNLNHDAMYWYRQDPGQGLRLIYYSQIVNDFQKGDIAEGYSVSREKKESFPLTVTSAQKNPTAFYLCASSMAGALNTEAFFGQGTRLTVV.